This T cell receptor (beta chain) was profiled in a study of T-cell memory formation after mild COVID-19. V was trimmed by 7 bases and J by 5 bases, leaving 14 bases between them. Germline V gives CDR1 MNHEY, CDR2 SMNVEV (reference sequence). This CDR3 spans 13 amino acids. From the 5' RACE reads, TCRdb called clonotypes with MiXCR, one entry per CDR3 protein. The sample lists approximately 89,000 distinct CDR3 sequences; roughly 13% were seen once. The rearrangement uses TRBV27 and TRBJ1-2; no clear D gene. This TCR came from a man younger than 35 who had mild COVID-19 (a few samples of this study predate the infection). Cell type and time point are not known. The material sequenced was PBMCs or a T cell subset sorted from them (not recorded which). This CDR3 reads CASKRTEEYGYTF. Written as DNA, the CDR3 is TGTGCCAGCAAAAGGACGGAGGAATATGGCTACACCTTC.